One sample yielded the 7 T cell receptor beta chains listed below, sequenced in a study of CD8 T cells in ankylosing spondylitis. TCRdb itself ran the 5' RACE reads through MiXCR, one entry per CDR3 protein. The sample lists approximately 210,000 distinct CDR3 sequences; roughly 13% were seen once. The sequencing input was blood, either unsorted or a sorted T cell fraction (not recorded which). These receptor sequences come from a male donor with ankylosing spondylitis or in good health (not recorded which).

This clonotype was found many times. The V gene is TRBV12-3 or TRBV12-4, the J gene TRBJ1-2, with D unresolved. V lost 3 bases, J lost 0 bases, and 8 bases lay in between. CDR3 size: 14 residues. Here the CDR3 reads CASSLGSPNYGYTF. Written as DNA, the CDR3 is TGTGCCAGCAGTTTGGGCAGCCCTAACTATGGCTACACCTTC.

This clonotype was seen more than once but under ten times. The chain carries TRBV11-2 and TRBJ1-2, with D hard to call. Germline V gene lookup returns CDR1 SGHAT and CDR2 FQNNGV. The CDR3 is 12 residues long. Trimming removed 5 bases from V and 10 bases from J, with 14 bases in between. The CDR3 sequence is CASSPGLEDYTF. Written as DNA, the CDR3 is TGTGCCAGCAGCCCGGGGTTGGAGGACTACACCTTC.

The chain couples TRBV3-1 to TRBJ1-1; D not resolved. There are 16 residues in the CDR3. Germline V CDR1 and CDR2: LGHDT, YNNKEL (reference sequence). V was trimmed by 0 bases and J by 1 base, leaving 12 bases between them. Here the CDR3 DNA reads TGTGCCAGCAGCCAAGATCTTGGAGTCCCGAACACTGAAGCTTTCTTT. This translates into CASSQDLGVPNTEAFF.

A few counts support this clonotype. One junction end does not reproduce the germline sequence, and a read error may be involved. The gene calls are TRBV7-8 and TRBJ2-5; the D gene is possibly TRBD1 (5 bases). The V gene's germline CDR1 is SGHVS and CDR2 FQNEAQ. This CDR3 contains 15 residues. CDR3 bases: TGTGCCAGCAGCCCCTTGTGGGGCAAACAAGAGACCCTGTACTTC. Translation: CASSPLWGKQETLYF.

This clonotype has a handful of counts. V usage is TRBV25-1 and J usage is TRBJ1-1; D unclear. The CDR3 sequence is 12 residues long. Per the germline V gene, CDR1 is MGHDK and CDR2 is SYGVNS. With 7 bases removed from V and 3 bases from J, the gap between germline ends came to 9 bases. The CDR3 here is CASTLGDTEAFF. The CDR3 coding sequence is TGTGCCAGCACCCTTGGGGACACTGAAGCTTTCTTT. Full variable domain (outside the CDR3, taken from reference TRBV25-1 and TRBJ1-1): EADIYQTPRYLVIGTGKKITLECSQTMGHDKMYWYQQDPGMELHLIHYSYGVNSTEKGDLSSESTVSRIRTEHFPLTLESARPSHTSQYLCASTLGDTEAFFGQGTRLTVV.

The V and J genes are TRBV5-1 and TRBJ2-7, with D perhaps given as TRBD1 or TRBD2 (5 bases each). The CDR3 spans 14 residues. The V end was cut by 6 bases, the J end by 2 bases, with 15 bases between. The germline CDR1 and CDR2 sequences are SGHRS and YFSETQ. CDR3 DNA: TGCGCCAGCAACCCAGGGACGGCAACCTACGAGCAGTACTTC. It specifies CASNPGTATYEQYF. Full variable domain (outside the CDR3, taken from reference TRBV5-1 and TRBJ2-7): KAGVTQTPRYLIKTRGQQVTLSCSPISGHRSVSWYQQTPGQGLQFLFEYFSETQRNKGNFPGRFSGRQFSNSRSEMNVSTLELGDSALYLCASNPGTATYEQYFGPGTRLTVT.

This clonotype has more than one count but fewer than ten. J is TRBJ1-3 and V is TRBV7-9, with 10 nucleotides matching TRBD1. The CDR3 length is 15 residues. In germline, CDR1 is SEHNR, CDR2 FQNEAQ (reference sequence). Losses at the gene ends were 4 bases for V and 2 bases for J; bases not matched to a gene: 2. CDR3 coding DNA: TGTGCCAGCAGCTCCGGGACAGGGGCTGGAAACACCATATATTTT. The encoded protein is CASSSGTGAGNTIYF.